The 27 T cell receptor beta chains presented below share a single source sample, sequenced in a study of T cells in Graves' hyperthyroidism and ophthalmopathy. Amplification targeted TCR beta CDR3 regions from RNA transcripts. First-round RT-PCR targeting the TCR CDR3 was performed with the HTBI primer set. Each CDR3 protein is one row after TCRdb ran MiXCR on the multiplex PCR reads. The sample holds roughly 500,000 distinct CDR3 sequences, about 20% seen once. The sequenced sample consisted of blood. Every receptor here comes from a woman in her 70s with Graves' ophthalmopathy.

Many counts were recorded for this clonotype. V and J are TRBV28 and TRBJ2-5; TRBD2 is a possible D gene (5 bases). Trimming left V 6 bases short and J 4 bases short, with 15 bases between. CDR3 length: 14 amino acids. Germline V CDR1 and CDR2: MDHEN, SYDVKM. CDR3 amino acids: CASRLVGVLETQYF. Here the CDR3 DNA reads TGTGCCAGCAGGCTCGTCGGGGTTCTAGAGACCCAGTACTTC.

This clonotype was detected only a few times. V and J are TRBV27 and TRBJ2-7; 10 bases fit TRBD2. J gave up 7 bases and V 4 bases, and 10 bases lay outside the gene matches. The germline V gene encodes CDR1 MNHEY and CDR2 SMNVEV (reference sequence). The CDR3 extends over 15 amino acids. CDR3 DNA sequence: TGTGCCAGCAGTTCCCTACTAGCGGGATTTGGTGAGCAGTACTTC. Translated, it gives CASSSLLAGFGEQYF.

About this clonotype itself: The junction does not match germline at one end; this may be a read error. The chain joins TRBV27 to TRBJ1-2; TRBD1 agrees at 8 bases. CDR1 and CDR2 (germline): MNHEY, SMNVEV (reference sequence). The CDR3 length is 14 residues. CDR3 bases: TGTGCCAGCAGTTTAGGGACAGGCAACTATGTCTACACCTTC. Protein sequence: CASSLGTGNYVYTF.

CDR3 sequence: CASSRMGGEKLFF. CDR3 DNA sequence: TGTGCCAGCAGCCGGATGGGCGGTGAAAAACTGTTTTTT. V gene TRBV3-1 combines with J gene TRBJ1-4, with no clear D. Germline-derived CDR1 and CDR2 are LGHDT and YNNKEL (reference sequence). The CDR3 has 13 amino acids. V lost 4 bases and J lost 7, with 10 bases in between.

Ten or more counts support this clonotype. The gene calls are TRBV11-2 and TRBJ2-7, with 10 positions matching TRBD2. V lost 5 bases, J lost 5 bases, and 9 bases stayed unmatched. The CDR3 covers 15 residues. From germline, CDR1 is SGHAT and CDR2 FQNNGV. The CDR3 DNA reads TGTGCCAGCAGCCCACGGGGACTAGCGTTGGACGAGCAGTACTTC. It is translated as CASSPRGLALDEQYF.

The genes are TRBV20-1 and TRBJ2-4; 7 bases line up with TRBD1. Unmatched junction bases numbered 10, after V lost 5 bases and J lost 9 bases. The CDR3 length is 13 residues. From germline, CDR1 is DFQATT and CDR2 SNEGSKA (reference sequence). DNA for the CDR3: TGCAGTGCTGACAGGGTCGACGGTAGCATTCAGTACTTC. Amino acids: CSADRVDGSIQYF.

Regarding this clonotype: Since a much larger clone is just one base distant, this may be a read error. The chain couples TRBV28 to TRBJ1-1; no clear D. Trimming left V 3 bases short and J 0 bases short, with 11 bases between. Germline V lookup: CDR1 MDHEN, CDR2 SYDVKM. CDR3 length: 15 residues. CDR3 amino acids: CASSFPSPVNTEAFF. The CDR3 bases are TGTGCCAGCAGTTTCCCATCCCCGGTGAACACTGAAGCTTTCTTT.

The chain couples TRBV11-2 to TRBJ2-5; D not resolved. V lost 2 bases and J 5 bases, leaving 9 bases between the germline ends. Germline loops: CDR1 SGHAT, CDR2 FQNNGV. This CDR3 is built from 13 residues. Written as DNA, the CDR3 is TGTGCCAGCAGCTTACTTAGAAGGGAGACCCAGTACTTC. Protein: CASSLLRRETQYF.

The chain uses TRBV2 and TRBJ2-5; 8 bases align to TRBD1. This CDR3 comprises 15 residues. Looked up from germline, CDR1 is SNHLY and CDR2 is FYNNEI. With V trimmed by 5 bases and J by 5 bases, 10 bases remained unmatched. CDR3 sequence reads: CASSPRTGRYETQYF. The CDR3 coding sequence is TGTGCCAGCAGTCCCCGGACAGGGAGGTATGAGACCCAGTACTTC.

This chain uses TRBV9 with TRBJ2-7, with 8 bases matching TRBD2. The germline V gene encodes CDR1 SGDLS and CDR2 YYNGEE. After removal of 4 bases from V and 6 bases from J, the junction contained 12 bases not matched to a gene. The CDR3 spans 15 residues. CDR3 in amino acids: CASSSVTGGPGEQYF. CDR3 DNA: TGTGCCAGCAGCTCCGTCACGGGAGGGCCGGGCGAGCAGTACTTC. Full variable domain (rest looked up from reference TRBV9 and TRBJ2-7): DSGVTQTPKHLITATGQRVTLRCSPRSGDLSVYWYQQSLDQGLQFLIQYYNGEERAKGNILERFSAQQFPDLHSELNLSSLELGDSALYFCASSSVTGGPGEQYFGPGTRLTVT.

There are a few counts of this clonotype. The gene calls are TRBV10-3 and TRBJ2-2; possible D gene TRBD1, 6 bases. The CDR3 spans 14 residues. The V end was cut by 10 bases, the J end by 1 base, with 13 bases between. The germline CDR1 and CDR2 sequences are ENHRY and SYGVKD. The CDR3 DNA is TGTGCCACCTTAGACAGGAGGAACACCGGGGAGCTGTTTTTT. This gives the protein CATLDRRNTGELFF.

This clonotype showed up just a few times. This chain joins TRBV19 and TRBJ2-2; D gene uncertain. V lost 9 bases and J 0 bases, leaving 14 bases between the germline ends. The CDR3 extends over 15 amino acids. Per germline, CDR1 LNHDA and CDR2 SQIVND (reference sequence). CDR3 bases: TGTGCCAGCAGATTGTGGCCAACGAACACCGGGGAGCTGTTTTTT. It specifies CASRLWPTNTGELFF. The full variable domain, rest sourced from reference TRBV19 and TRBJ2-2, is DGGITQSPKYLFRKEGQNVTLSCEQNLNHDAMYWYRQDPGQGLRLIYYSQIVNDFQKGDIAEGYSVSREKKESFPLTVTSAQKNPTAFYLCASRLWPTNTGELFFGEGSRLTVL.

The V and J genes are TRBV7-2 and TRBJ2-6; the D gene is possibly TRBD1 (6 bases). Germline V CDR1 and CDR2: SGHTA, FQGNSA. This CDR3 has 17 amino acids. V shed 4 bases and J shed 4 bases, with 17 bases lying between them. DNA for the CDR3: TGTGCCAGCAGCTCAGGGGCCCGGACGGTCGGGGCCAACGTCCTGACTTTC. Translating it yields CASSSGARTVGANVLTF.

V gene TRBV6-2 or TRBV6-3 combines with J gene TRBJ2-4; 10 bases map to TRBD1. There are 16 residues in the CDR3. The J segment lost 3 bases and the V segment lost 5 bases, leaving 7 bases of the junction unmatched. Germline V gene data show CDR1 as MNHEY and CDR2 as SVGEGT. The CDR3 nucleotides read TGTGCCAGCAGTCCGGGACAGGGGTTAATCAAAAACATTCAGTACTTC. Translation gives CASSPGQGLIKNIQYF.

This clonotype showed up just once. One base away lies a much larger clone, so this may be a sequencing read error. The rearrangement uses TRBV2 and TRBJ1-2; tentative D call: TRBD1 (6 bases). This CDR3 region has 13 residues. V was shortened by 11 bases and J by 8 bases, with 21 bases between the two germline ends. The germline CDR1 and CDR2 sequences are SNHLY and FYNNEI. This CDR3 reads CAGADSDSFGYTF. CDR3 DNA: TGTGCCGGGGCGGACAGTGATTCGTTCGGCTACACCTTC.

There are a few counts of this clonotype. This chain connects TRBV6-1 to TRBJ1-1; tentative D call: TRBD1 (5 bases). The CDR3 is 15 residues long. The germline V gene has CDR1 MNHNS and CDR2 SASEGT. Trimming took off 6 bases at V and 5 bases at J, with 19 bases between the two ends. The chain's CDR3 is CASSPGRGFQTEAFF. In DNA form, the CDR3 reads TGTGCCAGCAGCCCCGGGAGGGGCTTTCAGACTGAAGCTTTCTTT.

The V call is TRBV30, the J call TRBJ1-1; no reliable D call. This CDR3 has 13 residues. Trimming cost V 4 bases and J 5 bases, with 14 bases left between them. Germline CDR1 GTSNPN, CDR2 SVGIG (reference sequence). The CDR3 coding sequence is TGTGCCTGGACCCGGGGAGGGAGGACTGAAGCTTTCTTT. Protein sequence: CAWTRGGRTEAFF.

This sequence joins TRBV7-2 and TRBJ2-2, with D tentatively TRBD1 or TRBD2 (5 bases each). CDR1 and CDR2 (germline): SGHTA, FQGNSA. V gave up 2 bases and J gave up 7 bases, with 17 bases separating them. The CDR3 length is 16 residues. DNA of the CDR3: TGTGCCAGCAGCTTAAACCCGGGGCCAACCCTCGGGGAGCTGTTTTTT. It encodes CASSLNPGPTLGELFF. Filled out from reference TRBV7-2 and TRBJ2-2, the complete variable domain reads GAGVSQSPSNKVTEKGKDVELRCDPISGHTALYWYRQSLGQGLEFLIYFQGNSAPDKSGLPSDRFSAERTGGSVSTLTIQRTQQEDSAVYLCASSLNPGPTLGELFFGEGSRLTVL.

The rearrangement joins TRBV28 to TRBJ1-1; 7 bases are shared with TRBD1. Per the germline V gene, CDR1 is MDHEN and CDR2 is SYDVKM. V lost 3 bases to trimming and J lost 0 bases; unmatched junction nucleotides: 10. This CDR3 contains 17 residues. Here the CDR3 reads CASSLTGFGLMNTEAFF. The DNA of the CDR3 is TGTGCCAGCAGTTTGACAGGGTTCGGTTTAATGAACACTGAAGCTTTCTTT.

This clonotype was seen repeatedly, ten times or more. The gene calls are TRBV7-3 and TRBJ2-3; D could derive from TRBD1 or TRBD2 (5 bases each). The CDR3 extends over 15 amino acids. The V gene's germline CDR1 is SGHTA and CDR2 FQGTGA. The V end was cut by 5 bases, the J end by 5 bases, with 17 bases between. The CDR3 sequence: CASSPGGGGGDTQYF. The CDR3 DNA reads as TGTGCCAGCAGCCCTGGTGGCGGTGGGGGAGATACGCAGTATTTT.

The rearrangement uses TRBV2 and TRBJ2-6; D unresolved. Germline lookup yields CDR1 SNHLY and CDR2 FYNNEI. The CDR3 totals 15 residues. With 7 bases removed from V and 0 bases from J, the gap between germline ends came to 10 bases. CDR3 protein: CASTKLTSGANVLTF. The CDR3 nucleotides read TGTGCCAGCACAAAACTGACCTCTGGGGCCAACGTCCTGACTTTC.

This clonotype was observed a handful of times. V is TRBV6-1 and J is TRBJ1-2; unclear D gene. CDR1 is MNHNS and CDR2 is SASEGT in the germline V gene. Trimming shortened V by 5 bases and J by 4 bases, and 8 bases separated the two germline ends. The CDR3 length is 12 residues. Here the CDR3 reads CASSSDIYGYTF. CDR3 nucleotides: TGTGCCAGCAGTTCGGATATCTATGGCTACACCTTC.

This clonotype was recorded a few times. The chain employs TRBV7-9 and TRBJ2-2, with D possibly being TRBD2 (5 bases). Germline V lookup: CDR1 SEHNR, CDR2 FQNEAQ (reference sequence). V lost 2 bases to trimming and J lost 7 bases, with 11 bases between them. The CDR3 sequence is 14 residues long. The CDR3 loop is CASSLSYGIGELFF. The CDR3 coding sequence is TGTGCCAGCAGCTTATCCTACGGGATCGGGGAGCTGTTTTTT. Full variable domain (rest looked up from reference TRBV7-9 and TRBJ2-2): DTGVSQNPRHKITKRGQNVTFRCDPISEHNRLYWYRQTLGQGPEFLTYFQNEAQLEKSRLLSDRFSAERPKGSFSTLEIQRTEQGDSAMYLCASSLSYGIGELFFGEGSRLTVL.

In this sample, this clonotype turned up a few times. The V gene is TRBV19, the J gene TRBJ1-5; D is perhaps TRBD1 (5 bases). The V end was cut by 4 bases, the J end by 6 bases, with 22 bases between. CDR3 length: 17 residues. The germline V gene encodes CDR1 LNHDA and CDR2 SQIVND (reference sequence). The CDR3 sequence is CASSKGRAGGSGQPQHF. The CDR3 nucleotides are TGTGCCAGTAGTAAGGGCCGCGCCGGGGGAAGTGGTCAGCCCCAGCATTTT.

The chain combines TRBV5-4 with TRBJ2-1; D may be TRBD1 (6 bases). CDR1 and CDR2 from the germline V gene are SGHNT and YYREEE (reference sequence). Between the trimmed V and J ends, which lost 6 bases and 8 bases, there was a span of 9 bases. The CDR3 consists of 11 residues. CDR3 DNA: TGTGCCAGCACACAGGGCCATGAGCAGTTCTTC. This gives the protein CASTQGHEQFF. Complete variable domain (other parts from reference TRBV5-4 and TRBJ2-1): ETGVTQSPTHLIKTRGQQVTLRCSSQSGHNTVSWYQQALGQGPQFIFQYYREEENGRGNFPPRFSGLQFPNYSSELNVNALELDDSALYLCASTQGHEQFFGPGTRLTVL.

This clonotype was recorded a few times. The chain is built from TRBV9 and TRBJ2-1; D is possibly TRBD2 (6 bases). The germline gives CDR1 SGDLS, CDR2 YYNGEE. V was trimmed by 0 bases and J by 5 bases, leaving 9 bases between them. The length of the CDR3 is 14 residues. The CDR3 loop is CASSVAGLNNEQFF. The DNA for the CDR3 is TGTGCCAGCAGCGTAGCGGGACTCAACAATGAGCAGTTCTTC.

This clonotype has more than one count but fewer than ten. The V and J genes are TRBV20-1 and TRBJ2-1, with a weak D call TRBD2 (6 bases). Trimming removed 1 base from V and 4 bases from J, with 8 bases in between. Germline CDR1 is DFQATT and CDR2 is SNEGSKA (reference sequence). The CDR3 has 13 residues. CDR3 loop: CSARGGLYNEQFF. The CDR3, as DNA: TGCAGTGCTAGAGGGGGACTTTACAATGAGCAGTTCTTC.